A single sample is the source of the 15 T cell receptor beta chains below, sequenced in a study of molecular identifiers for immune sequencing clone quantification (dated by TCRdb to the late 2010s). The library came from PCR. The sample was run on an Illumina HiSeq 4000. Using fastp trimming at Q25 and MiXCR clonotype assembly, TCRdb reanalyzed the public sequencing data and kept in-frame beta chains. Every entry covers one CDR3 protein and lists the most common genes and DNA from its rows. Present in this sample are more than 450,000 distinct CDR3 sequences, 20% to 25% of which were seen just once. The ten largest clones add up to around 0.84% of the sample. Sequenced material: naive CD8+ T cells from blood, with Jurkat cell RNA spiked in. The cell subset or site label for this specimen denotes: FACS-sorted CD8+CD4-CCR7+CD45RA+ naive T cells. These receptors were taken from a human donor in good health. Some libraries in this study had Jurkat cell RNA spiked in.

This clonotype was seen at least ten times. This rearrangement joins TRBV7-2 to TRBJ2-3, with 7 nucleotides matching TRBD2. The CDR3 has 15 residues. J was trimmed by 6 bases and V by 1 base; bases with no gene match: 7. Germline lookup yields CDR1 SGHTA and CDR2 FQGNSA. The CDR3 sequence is CASSLVAGPGDTQYF. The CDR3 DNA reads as TGTGCCAGCAGCTTAGTAGCGGGCCCCGGGGATACGCAGTATTTT.

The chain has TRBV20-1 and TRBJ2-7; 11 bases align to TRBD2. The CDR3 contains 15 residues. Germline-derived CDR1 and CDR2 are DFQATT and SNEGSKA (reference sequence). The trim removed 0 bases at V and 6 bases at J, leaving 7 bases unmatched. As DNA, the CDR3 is TGCAGTGCTAGAGAACTAGCGGGAGTTAAGTGCGAGCAGTACTTC. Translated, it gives CSARELAGVKCEQYF.

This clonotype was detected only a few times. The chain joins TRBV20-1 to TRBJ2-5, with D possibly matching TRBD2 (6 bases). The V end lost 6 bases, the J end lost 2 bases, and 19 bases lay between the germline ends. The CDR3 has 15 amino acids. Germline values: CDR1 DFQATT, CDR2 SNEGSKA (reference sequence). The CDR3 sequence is CSAVSRLVWQETQYF. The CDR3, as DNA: TGCAGTGCAGTATCGCGACTAGTTTGGCAAGAGACCCAGTACTTC.

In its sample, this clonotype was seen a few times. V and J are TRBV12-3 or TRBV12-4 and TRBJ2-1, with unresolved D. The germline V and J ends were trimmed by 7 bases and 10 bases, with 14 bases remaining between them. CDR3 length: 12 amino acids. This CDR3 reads CASTLEHGEQFF. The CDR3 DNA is TGTGCCAGCACCCTCGAACACGGGGAGCAGTTCTTC.

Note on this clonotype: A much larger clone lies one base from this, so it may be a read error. CDR3 region: CASSLSGGRNQSQHF. The CDR3 DNA sequence: TGCGCCAGCAGCTTGAGCGGGGGGCGCAATCAGTCCCAGCATTTT. J is TRBJ1-5 and V is TRBV5-1, with D tentatively TRBD1 (6 bases). Germline-derived CDR1 and CDR2 are SGHRS and YFSETQ. The CDR3 runs to 15 residues.

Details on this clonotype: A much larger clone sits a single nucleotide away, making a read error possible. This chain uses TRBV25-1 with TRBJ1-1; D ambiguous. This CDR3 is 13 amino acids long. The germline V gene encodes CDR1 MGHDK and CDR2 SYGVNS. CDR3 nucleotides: TGTGCCAGCAGTGACAGTATGAACACTGAAGCTTCCTTT. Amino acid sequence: CASSDSMNTEASF. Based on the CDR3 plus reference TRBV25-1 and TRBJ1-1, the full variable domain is EADIYQTPRYLVIGTGKKITLECSQTMGHDKMYWYQQDPGMELHLIHYSYGVNSTEKGDLSSESTVSRIRTEHFPLTLESARPSHTSQYLCASSDSMNTEASFGQGTRLTVV.

The CDR3 here is CASSPRGAGSNQPQHF. The CDR3 region has the DNA TGTGCCAGCAGCCCCCGGGGGGCGGGTAGCAATCAGCCCCAGCATTTT. The gene calls are TRBV7-9 and TRBJ1-5; TRBD1 might be the D (6 bases). This CDR3 region has 16 residues. V was shortened by 5 bases and J by 0 bases, with 14 bases between the two germline ends. Germline V gives CDR1 SEHNR, CDR2 FQNEAQ (reference sequence).

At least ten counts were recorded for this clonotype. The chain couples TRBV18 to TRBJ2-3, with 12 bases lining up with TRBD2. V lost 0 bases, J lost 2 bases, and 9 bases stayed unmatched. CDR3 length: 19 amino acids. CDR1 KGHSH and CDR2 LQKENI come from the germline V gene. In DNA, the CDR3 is TGTGCCAGCTCACCACCGGCCACTAGCGGGGGGCCAGACACAGATACGCAGTATTTT. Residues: CASSPPATSGGPDTDTQYF.

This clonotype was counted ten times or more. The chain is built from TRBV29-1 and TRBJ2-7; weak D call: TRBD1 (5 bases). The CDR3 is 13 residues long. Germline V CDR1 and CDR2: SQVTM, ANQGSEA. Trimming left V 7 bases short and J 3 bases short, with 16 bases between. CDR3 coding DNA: TGCAGCGCCGGCAGTGGGGCGCTCTACGAGCAGTACTTC. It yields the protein CSAGSGALYEQYF.

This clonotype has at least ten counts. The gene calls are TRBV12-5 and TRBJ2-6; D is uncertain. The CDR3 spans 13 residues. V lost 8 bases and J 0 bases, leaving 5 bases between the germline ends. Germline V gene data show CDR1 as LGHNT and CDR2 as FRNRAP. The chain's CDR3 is CASLYSGANVLTF. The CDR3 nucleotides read TGTGCTAGTCTCTACTCTGGGGCCAACGTCCTGACTTTC.

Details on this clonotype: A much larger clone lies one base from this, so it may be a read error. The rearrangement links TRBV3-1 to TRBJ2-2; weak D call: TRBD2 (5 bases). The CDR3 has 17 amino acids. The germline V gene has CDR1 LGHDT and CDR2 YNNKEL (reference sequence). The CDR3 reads CASSQDQPASNTGELLF. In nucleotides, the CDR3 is TGTGCCAGCAGCCAAGATCAACCGGCCTCGAACACCGGGGAGCTGCTTTTT. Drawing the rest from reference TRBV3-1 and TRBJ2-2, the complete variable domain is DTAVSQTPKYLVTQMGNDKSIKCEQNLGHDTMYWYKQDSKKFLKIMFSYNNKELIINETVPNRFSPKSPDKAHLNLHINSLELGDSAVYFCASSQDQPASNTGELLFGEGSRLTVL.

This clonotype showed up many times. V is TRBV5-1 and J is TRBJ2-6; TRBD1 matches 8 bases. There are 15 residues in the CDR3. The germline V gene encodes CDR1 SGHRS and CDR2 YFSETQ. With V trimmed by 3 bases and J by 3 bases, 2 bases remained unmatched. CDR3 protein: CASSSRGRGANVLTF. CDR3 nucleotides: TGCGCCAGCAGCTCCAGGGGGCGTGGGGCCAACGTCCTGACTTTC.

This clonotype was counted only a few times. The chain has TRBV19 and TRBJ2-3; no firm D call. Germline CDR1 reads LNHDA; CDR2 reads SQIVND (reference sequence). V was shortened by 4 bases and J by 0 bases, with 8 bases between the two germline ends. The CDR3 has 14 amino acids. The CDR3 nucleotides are TGTGCCAGTAGTAGGGCCATTAGCACAGATACGCAGTATTTT. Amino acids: CASSRAISTDTQYF. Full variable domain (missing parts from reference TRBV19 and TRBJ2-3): DGGITQSPKYLFRKEGQNVTLSCEQNLNHDAMYWYRQDPGQGLRLIYYSQIVNDFQKGDIAEGYSVSREKKESFPLTVTSAQKNPTAFYLCASSRAISTDTQYFGPGTRLTVL.

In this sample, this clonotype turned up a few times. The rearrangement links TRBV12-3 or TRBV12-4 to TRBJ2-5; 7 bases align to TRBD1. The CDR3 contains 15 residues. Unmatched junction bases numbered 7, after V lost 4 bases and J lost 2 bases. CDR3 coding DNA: TGTGCCAGCAGTTCCCCCCGGACAGGTCAAGAGACCCAGTACTTC. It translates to CASSSPRTGQETQYF.

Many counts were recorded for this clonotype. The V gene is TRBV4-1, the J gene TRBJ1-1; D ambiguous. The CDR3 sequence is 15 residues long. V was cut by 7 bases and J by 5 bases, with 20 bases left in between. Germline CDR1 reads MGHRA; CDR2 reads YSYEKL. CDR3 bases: TGCGCCAGCACCCATTCGAGGTTGGGGTGGACTGAAGCTTTCTTT. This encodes CASTHSRLGWTEAFF.